The 21 T cell receptor beta chains reported below all come from one sample, sequenced in a study of cytomegalovirus exposure and HLA in healthy donors. The primer mix had 60 Vbeta and 13 Jbeta primers. The repertoire was sequenced with immunoSEQ multiplex PCR; TCRdb's copy has only in-frame clones and lacks some. The sample consists of roughly 130,000 clones, around 85% of them appearing once. Sequenced material: PBMCs. The origin of the receptors is a woman aged 45-65 years in good health and CMV-seropositive.

This clone was counted a single time. The chain links TRBV2 to TRBJ2-1; D might be TRBD1 (6 bases). Per the germline V gene, CDR1 is SNHLY and CDR2 is FYNNEI. The CDR3 spans 12 residues. Between the trimmed V and J ends, which lost 10 bases and 5 bases, there was a span of 12 bases. In DNA form, the CDR3 reads TGTGCCACCGGGACATTCGACAATGAGCAGTTCTTC. Translated: CATGTFDNEQFF.

V is TRBV19 and J is TRBJ1-1; TRBD1 matches 7 bases. Germline CDR1 and CDR2: LNHDA and SQIVND (reference sequence). J lost 4 bases, V lost 0 bases, and 5 bases had no gene match. The CDR3 is 15 residues long. The CDR3 here is CASSIETGSGTEAFF. The CDR3 bases are TGTGCCAGTAGTATAGAGACAGGGTCTGGCACTGAAGCTTTCTTT.

V usage is TRBV10-3 and J usage is TRBJ2-7; perhaps TRBD1 as D (5 bases). CDR3 length equals 16 residues. V lost 9 bases and J lost 0, with 21 bases in between. Germline V gene sequence: CDR1 ENHRY, CDR2 SYGVKD. The CDR3 loop reads CAIMKGPPFSSYEQYF. The CDR3 DNA is TGTGCCATAATGAAGGGGCCCCCCTTTAGCTCCTACGAGCAGTACTTC.

This clone was detected once. The chain recombines TRBV10-3 with TRBJ1-1; D is possibly TRBD1 (5 bases). CDR1 and CDR2 (germline): ENHRY, SYGVKD. Trimming removed 3 bases from V and 10 bases from J, with 18 bases in between. The CDR3 has 14 residues. CDR3 sequence reads: CAISDGGRGFGAFF. The CDR3 DNA follows: TGTGCCATCAGTGACGGGGGAAGGGGCTTTGGAGCTTTCTTT.

The chain employs TRBV7-9 and TRBJ2-6, with D possibly matching TRBD1 (6 bases). The V and J ends lost 5 bases and 3 bases respectively, with 11 bases between them. The CDR3 runs 15 residues. Germline V CDR1 and CDR2: SEHNR, FQNEAQ (reference sequence). CDR3 in amino acids: CASSKGQFGANVLTF. CDR3 DNA: TGTGCCAGCAGCAAAGGACAGTTTGGGGCCAACGTCCTGACTTTC.

The rearrangement uses TRBV7-2 and TRBJ2-7, with no clear D. The germline V and J ends were trimmed by 5 bases and 0 bases, with 5 bases remaining between them. The CDR3 runs 12 residues. The germline V gene has CDR1 SGHTA and CDR2 FQGNSA. The DNA of the CDR3 is TGTGCCAGCAGCCCCGGCTCCTACGAGCAGTACTTC. Its protein is CASSPGSYEQYF.

Relative to its sample, this clone is medium-sized (0.01 to 0.1%). Germline is not matched at one junction end, which may reflect a read error. This chain joins TRBV4-1 and TRBJ2-2; TRBD2 matches at 10 bases. The CDR3 contains 15 residues. The germline gives CDR1 MGHRA, CDR2 YSYEKL. The CDR3 region has the DNA TGCGCCAGCAGGATGGGACTAGCGAACGCCGGGGAGCTGTTTTTT. As protein: CASRMGLANAGELFF.

The chain employs TRBV4-1 and TRBJ1-2, with TRBD1 identical over 10 bases. Trimming took 3 bases from V and 14 from J; bases not matched to a gene: 9. Germline V gene sequence: CDR1 MGHRA, CDR2 YSYEKL. The CDR3 extends over 13 amino acids. This CDR3 is CASSQIPGQGYTF. The DNA of the CDR3 is TGCGCCAGCAGCCAGATACCGGGACAGGGGTATACCTTC.

The genes are TRBV2 and TRBJ1-1, with 7 bases fitting TRBD1. Germline V gene lookup returns CDR1 SNHLY and CDR2 FYNNEI. J lost 8 bases, V lost 6 bases, and 9 bases had no gene match. The CDR3 loop spans 13 amino acids. In nucleotides, the CDR3 is TGTGCCAGCAGCGGGGACAGCCTTGGAGAAGCTTTCTTT. Its protein product is CASSGDSLGEAFF.

The V and J genes are TRBV7-6 and TRBJ2-1; 11 nucleotides line up with TRBD2. V gave up 4 bases and J gave up 5 bases; unmatched junction bases: 4. The CDR3 loop spans 15 amino acids. CDR1 SGHVS and CDR2 FNYEAQ come from the germline V gene. The CDR3 spells CASSSGTSGNNEQFF. CDR3 coding DNA: TGTGCCAGCAGCTCCGGGACTAGCGGAAACAATGAGCAGTTCTTC.

The chain couples TRBV6-5 to TRBJ2-7, with D maybe TRBD1 (5 bases). From germline, CDR1 is MNHEY and CDR2 SVGAGI. The CDR3 length is 13 residues. V was trimmed by 6 bases and J by 5 bases, leaving 14 bases between them. This CDR3 is CASSRVGFHEQYF. Here the CDR3 DNA reads TGTGCCAGCAGCAGGGTTGGGTTCCACGAGCAGTACTTC.

The chain joins TRBV5-1 to TRBJ2-2, with a weak D call TRBD2 (5 bases). This CDR3 has 16 residues. The germline CDR1 and CDR2 sequences are SGHRS and YFSETQ. V dropped 0 bases and J dropped 2 bases, with 11 bases sitting between them. In DNA form, the CDR3 reads TGCGCCAGCAGCTTGGATCCTAGCCGTAACACCGGGGAGCTGTTTTTT. Translation: CASSLDPSRNTGELFF.

The sample holds a few counts of this clone. J is TRBJ1-2 and V is TRBV28; 7 bases line up with TRBD1. Looked up from germline, CDR1 is MDHEN and CDR2 is SYDVKM. The CDR3 has 12 residues. Trimming at V came to 8 bases and at J to 5 bases, leaving 5 bases not matched to a gene. The CDR3 nucleotides read TGTGCCAGCCGGGACAGTCTATATGGCTACACCTTC. It specifies CASRDSLYGYTF.

The genes are TRBV2 and TRBJ2-7; 9 bases are a match to TRBD1. The junction had 5 bases not matched to a gene; V was cut back by 7 bases and J by 4 bases. In germline, CDR1 is SNHLY, CDR2 FYNNEI. The CDR3 is made up of 13 amino acids. In DNA, the CDR3 is TGTGCCAGCATGAAGGACAGGGGTTACGAGCAGTACTTC. The encoded protein is CASMKDRGYEQYF.

V and J are TRBV15 and TRBJ2-5; TRBD1 is a possible D gene (6 bases). Germline V gives CDR1 LNHNV, CDR2 YYDKDF (reference sequence). V lost 5 bases and J lost 8, with 21 bases in between. The CDR3 is made up of 15 amino acids. The CDR3 nucleotides are TGTGCCACCAGCTTAGCTCGGGACACCCAAGGAACCCAGTACTTC. Residues: CATSLARDTQGTQYF.

V is TRBV5-1 and J is TRBJ2-2; 8 bases agree with TRBD2. The CDR3 is 16 amino acids. In germline, CDR1 is SGHRS, CDR2 YFSETQ. With 4 bases clipped from V and 4 bases from J, the junction kept 9 bases outside the gene matches. CDR3 region: CASSPGGFGSTGELFF. CDR3 sequence (DNA): TGCGCCAGCAGCCCGGGGGGGTTCGGAAGCACCGGGGAGCTGTTTTTT.

The rearrangement uses TRBV27 and TRBJ1-4, with TRBD1 matching over 10 bases. J gave up 6 bases and V 3 bases, and 7 bases lay outside the gene matches. The germline gives CDR1 MNHEY, CDR2 SMNVEV (reference sequence). This CDR3 has 16 residues. CDR3 nucleotide sequence: TGTGCCAGCAGTTTTTCGGACAGGGGGAGCGATGAAAAACTGTTTTTT. As protein: CASSFSDRGSDEKLFF.

This sequence joins TRBV5-1 and TRBJ2-1; D not resolved. CDR1 is SGHRS and CDR2 is YFSETQ in the germline V gene. CDR3 size: 14 residues. V was cut by 0 bases and J by 6 bases, with 10 bases left in between. CDR3 DNA: TGCGCCAGCAGCTTGGTTTTAGAAAGCAATGAGCAGTTCTTC. Residues: CASSLVLESNEQFF.

The count of this clone is one. The V gene is TRBV29-1, the J gene TRBJ2-5, with a weak D call TRBD1 (6 bases). Germline assignment: CDR1 SQVTM and CDR2 ANQGSEA. Trimming took off 5 bases at V and 3 bases at J, with 13 bases between the two ends. The CDR3 length is 13 residues. This chain's CDR3 is CSVRNRVEETQYF. The DNA of the CDR3 is TGCAGCGTTCGAAACAGGGTGGAAGAGACCCAGTACTTC.

The genes are TRBV11-3 and TRBJ2-3; D gene ambiguous. V lost 1 base and J lost 0, with 5 bases in between. The CDR3 loop spans 14 amino acids. Germline lookup yields CDR1 SGHNT and CDR2 YENEEA. In DNA form, the CDR3 reads TGTGCCAGCAGCTTAGGAACAAGCACAGATACGCAGTATTTT. It translates to CASSLGTSTDTQYF.

The V and J genes are TRBV13 and TRBJ2-7; perhaps TRBD2 as D (6 bases). The V gene's germline CDR1 is PRHDT and CDR2 FYEKMQ (reference sequence). This CDR3 region has 17 residues. Trimming cost V 5 bases and J 3 bases, with 23 bases left between them. CDR3 nucleotide sequence: TGTGCCAGCAGCCAACTACGCGGAGCGGGCCGTAGCTACGAGCAGTACTTC. This sequence encodes CASSQLRGAGRSYEQYF.